This T cell receptor (beta chain) was recovered during a study of blood T cell repertoires in COVID-19. Across the study: Acute and convalescent COVID-19 specimens originated in the United States, Italy and Spain. T cells, B-cell-depleted T cells, or PBMCs supplied cDNA or gDNA.

This CDR3 comprises 13 residues. The V end lost 7 bases, the J end lost 4 bases, and 13 bases lay between the germline ends. Germline lookup yields CDR1 LNHDA and CDR2 SQIVND (reference sequence). Profiled with immunoSEQ multiplex PCR; TCRdb holds only in-frame clones, not every one. In the table there are roughly 100,000 clones, 65% to 90% of which are singletons. Note on this clone: The same CDR3 can be traced to other DNA sequences in this sample.

The receptor comes from a man in his fifties with acute or convalescent COVID-19. The sample was peripheral blood. The chain recombines TRBV19 with TRBJ1-1; D might be TRBD1 (6 bases). The CDR3 DNA follows: TGTGCCAGTAAGGGCAGGGGAGTCACTGAAGCTTTCTTT. It codes for CASKGRGVTEAFF.